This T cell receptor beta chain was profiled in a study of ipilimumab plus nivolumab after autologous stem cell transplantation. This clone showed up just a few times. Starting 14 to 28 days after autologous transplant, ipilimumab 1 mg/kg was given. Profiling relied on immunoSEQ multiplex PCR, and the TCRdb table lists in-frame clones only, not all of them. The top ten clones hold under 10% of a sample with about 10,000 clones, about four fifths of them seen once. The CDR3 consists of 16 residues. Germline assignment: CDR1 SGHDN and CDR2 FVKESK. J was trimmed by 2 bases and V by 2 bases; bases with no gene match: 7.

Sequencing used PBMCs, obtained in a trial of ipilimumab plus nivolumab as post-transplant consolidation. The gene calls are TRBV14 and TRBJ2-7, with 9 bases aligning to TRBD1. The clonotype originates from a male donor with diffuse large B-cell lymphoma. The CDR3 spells CASSQIGQGKPYEQYF. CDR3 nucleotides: TGTGCCAGCAGCCAAATTGGACAGGGGAAACCCTACGAGCAGTACTTC.